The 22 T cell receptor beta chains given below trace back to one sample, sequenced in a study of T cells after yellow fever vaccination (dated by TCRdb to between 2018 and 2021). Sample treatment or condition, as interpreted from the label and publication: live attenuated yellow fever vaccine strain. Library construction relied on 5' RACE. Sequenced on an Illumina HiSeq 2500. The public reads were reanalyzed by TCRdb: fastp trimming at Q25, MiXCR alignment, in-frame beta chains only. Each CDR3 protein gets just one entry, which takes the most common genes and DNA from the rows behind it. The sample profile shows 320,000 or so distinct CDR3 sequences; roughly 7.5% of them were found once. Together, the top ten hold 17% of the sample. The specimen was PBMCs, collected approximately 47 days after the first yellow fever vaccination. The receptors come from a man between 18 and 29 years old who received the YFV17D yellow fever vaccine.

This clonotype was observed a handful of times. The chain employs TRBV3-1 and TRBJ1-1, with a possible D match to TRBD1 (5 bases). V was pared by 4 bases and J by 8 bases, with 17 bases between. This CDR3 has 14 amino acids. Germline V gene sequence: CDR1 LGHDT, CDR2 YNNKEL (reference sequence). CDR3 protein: CASSLVGQVYEAFF. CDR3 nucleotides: TGTGCCAGCAGCCTAGTGGGGCAGGTATACGAAGCTTTCTTT.

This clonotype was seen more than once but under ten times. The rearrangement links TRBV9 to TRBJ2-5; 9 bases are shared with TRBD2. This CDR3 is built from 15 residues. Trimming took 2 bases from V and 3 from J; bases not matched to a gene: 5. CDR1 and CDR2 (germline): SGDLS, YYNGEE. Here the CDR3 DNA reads TGTGCCAGCAGCGTGGCGGGGGGGGTAAAAGAGACCCAGTACTTC. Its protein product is CASSVAGGVKETQYF.

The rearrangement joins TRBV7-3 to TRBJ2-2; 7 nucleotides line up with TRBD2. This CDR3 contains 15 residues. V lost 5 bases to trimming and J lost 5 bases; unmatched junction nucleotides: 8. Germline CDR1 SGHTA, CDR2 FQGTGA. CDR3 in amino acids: CASSLPRGETGELFF. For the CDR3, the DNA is TGTGCCAGCAGCCTCCCTCGGGGGGAGACCGGGGAGCTGTTTTTT.

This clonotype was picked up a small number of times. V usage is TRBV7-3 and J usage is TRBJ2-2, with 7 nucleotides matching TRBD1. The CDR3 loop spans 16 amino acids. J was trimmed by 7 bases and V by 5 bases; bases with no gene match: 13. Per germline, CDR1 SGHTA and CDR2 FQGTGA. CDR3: CASSIWTGPLIGELFF. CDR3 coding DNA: TGTGCCAGCAGCATATGGACAGGCCCCCTGATCGGGGAGCTGTTTTTT.

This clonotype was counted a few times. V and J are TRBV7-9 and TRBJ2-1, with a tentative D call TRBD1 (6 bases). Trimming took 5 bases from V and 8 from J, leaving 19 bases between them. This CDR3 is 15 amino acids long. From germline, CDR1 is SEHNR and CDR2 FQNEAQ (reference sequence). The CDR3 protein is CASSVMTGPFHEQFF. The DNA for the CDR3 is TGTGCCAGCAGCGTAATGACAGGCCCTTTTCATGAGCAGTTCTTC.

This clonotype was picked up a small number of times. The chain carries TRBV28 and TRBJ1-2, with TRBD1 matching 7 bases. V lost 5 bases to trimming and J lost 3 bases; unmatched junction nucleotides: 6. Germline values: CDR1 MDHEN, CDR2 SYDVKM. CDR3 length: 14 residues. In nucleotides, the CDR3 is TGTGCCAGCAGTCTGGGACAGACTTACTATGGCTACACCTTC. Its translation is CASSLGQTYYGYTF.

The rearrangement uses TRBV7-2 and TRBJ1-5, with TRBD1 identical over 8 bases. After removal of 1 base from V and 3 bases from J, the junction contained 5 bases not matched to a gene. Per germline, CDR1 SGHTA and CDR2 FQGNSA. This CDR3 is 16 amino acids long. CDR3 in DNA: TGTGCCAGCAGCTTAGGCTACAGGGGGTTCAATCAGCCCCAGCATTTT. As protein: CASSLGYRGFNQPQHF.

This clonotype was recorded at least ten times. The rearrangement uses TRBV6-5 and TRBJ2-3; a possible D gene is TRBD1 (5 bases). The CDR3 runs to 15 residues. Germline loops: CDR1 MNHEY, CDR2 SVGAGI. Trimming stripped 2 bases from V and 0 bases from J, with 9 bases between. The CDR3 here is CASSYRTGSTDTQYF. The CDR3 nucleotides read TGTGCCAGCAGTTACCGAACAGGTAGCACAGATACGCAGTATTTT.

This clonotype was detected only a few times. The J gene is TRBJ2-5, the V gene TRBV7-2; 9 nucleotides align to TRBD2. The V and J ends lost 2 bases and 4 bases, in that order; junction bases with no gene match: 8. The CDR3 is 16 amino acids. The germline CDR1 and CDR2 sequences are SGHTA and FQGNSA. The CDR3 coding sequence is TGTGCCAGCAGCTTAACGGGAGCGGGGGGAACAGAGACCCAGTACTTC. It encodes CASSLTGAGGTETQYF. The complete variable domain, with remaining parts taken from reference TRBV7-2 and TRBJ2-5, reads GAGVSQSPSNKVTEKGKDVELRCDPISGHTALYWYRQSLGQGLEFLIYFQGNSAPDKSGLPSDRFSAERTGGSVSTLTIQRTQQEDSAVYLCASSLTGAGGTETQYFGPGTRLLVL.

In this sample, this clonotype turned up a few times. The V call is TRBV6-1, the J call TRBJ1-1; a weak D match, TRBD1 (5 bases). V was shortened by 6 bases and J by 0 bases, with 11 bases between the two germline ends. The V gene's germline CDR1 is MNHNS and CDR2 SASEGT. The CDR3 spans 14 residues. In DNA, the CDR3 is TGTGCCAGCAGCCACAGGACACTGAACACTGAAGCTTTCTTT. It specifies CASSHRTLNTEAFF.

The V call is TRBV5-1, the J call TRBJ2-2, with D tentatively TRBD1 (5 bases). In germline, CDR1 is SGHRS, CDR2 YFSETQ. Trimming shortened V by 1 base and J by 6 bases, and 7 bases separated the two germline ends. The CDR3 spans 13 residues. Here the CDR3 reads CASSLSTAGELFF. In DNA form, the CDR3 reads TGCGCCAGCAGCTTGTCGACAGCCGGGGAGCTGTTTTTT.

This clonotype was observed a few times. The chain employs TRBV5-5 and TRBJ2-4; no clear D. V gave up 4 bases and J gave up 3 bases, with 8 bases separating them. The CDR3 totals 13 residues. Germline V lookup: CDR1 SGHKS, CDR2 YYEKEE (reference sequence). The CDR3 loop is CASSVTSKNIQYF. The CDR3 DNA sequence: TGTGCCAGCAGCGTTACGAGCAAAAACATTCAGTACTTC.

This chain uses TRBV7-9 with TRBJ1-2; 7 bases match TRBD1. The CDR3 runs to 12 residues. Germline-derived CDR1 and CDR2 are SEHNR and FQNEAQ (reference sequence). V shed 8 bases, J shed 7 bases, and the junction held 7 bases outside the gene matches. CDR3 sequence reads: CASGQTGLGYTF. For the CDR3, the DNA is TGTGCCAGCGGTCAGACAGGGCTTGGCTACACCTTC.

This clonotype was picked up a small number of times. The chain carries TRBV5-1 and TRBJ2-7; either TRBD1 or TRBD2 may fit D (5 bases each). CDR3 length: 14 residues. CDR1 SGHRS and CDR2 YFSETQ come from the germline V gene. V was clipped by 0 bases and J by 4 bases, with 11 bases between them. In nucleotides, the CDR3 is TGCGCCAGCAGCTTGGGGGGGACCTATTACGAGCAGTACTTC. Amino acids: CASSLGGTYYEQYF.

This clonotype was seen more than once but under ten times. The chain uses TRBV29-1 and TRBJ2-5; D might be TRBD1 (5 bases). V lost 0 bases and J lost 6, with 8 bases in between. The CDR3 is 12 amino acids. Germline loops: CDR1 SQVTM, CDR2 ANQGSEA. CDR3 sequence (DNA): TGCAGCGTTGAAGAGTACAGGAAGACCCAGTACTTC. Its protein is CSVEEYRKTQYF.

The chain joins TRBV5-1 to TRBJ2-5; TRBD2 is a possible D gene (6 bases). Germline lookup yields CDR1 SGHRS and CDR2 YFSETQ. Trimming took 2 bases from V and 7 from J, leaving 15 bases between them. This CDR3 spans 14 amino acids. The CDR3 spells CASSLKLAEGTQYF. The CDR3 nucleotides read TGCGCCAGCAGCTTAAAACTAGCAGAGGGGACCCAGTACTTC.

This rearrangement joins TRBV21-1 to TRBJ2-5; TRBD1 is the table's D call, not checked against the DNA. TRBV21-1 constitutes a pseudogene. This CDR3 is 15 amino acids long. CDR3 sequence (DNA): TGTGCCAGCAGAGGGACACTCAGAGGGCGAGAGACCCAGTACTTC. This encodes CASRGTLRGRETQYF.

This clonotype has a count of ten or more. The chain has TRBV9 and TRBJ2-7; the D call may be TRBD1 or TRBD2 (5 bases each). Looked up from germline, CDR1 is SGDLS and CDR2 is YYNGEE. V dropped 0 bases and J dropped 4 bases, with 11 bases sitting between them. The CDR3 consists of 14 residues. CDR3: CASSVEGELYEQYF. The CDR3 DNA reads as TGTGCCAGCAGCGTAGAAGGGGAGCTGTACGAGCAGTACTTC.

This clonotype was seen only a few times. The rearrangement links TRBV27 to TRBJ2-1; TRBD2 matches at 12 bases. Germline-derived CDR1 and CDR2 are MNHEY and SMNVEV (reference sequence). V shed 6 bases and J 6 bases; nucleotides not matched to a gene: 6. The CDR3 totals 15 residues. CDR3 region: CASRSLAGGINEQFF. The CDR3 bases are TGTGCCAGCAGGTCACTAGCGGGGGGTATCAATGAGCAGTTCTTC.

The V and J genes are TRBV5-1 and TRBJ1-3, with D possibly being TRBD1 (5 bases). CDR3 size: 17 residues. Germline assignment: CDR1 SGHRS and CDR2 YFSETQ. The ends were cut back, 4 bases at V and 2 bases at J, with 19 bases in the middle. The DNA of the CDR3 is TGCGCCAGCAGCCCACAACCGCAGGGTAGAGCTGGAAACACCATATATTTT. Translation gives CASSPQPQGRAGNTIYF.

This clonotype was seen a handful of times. As DNA, the CDR3 is TGTGCCAGCAGCTTTAACGGGGGGATGGAGACCCAGTACTTC. It codes for CASSFNGGMETQYF. The chain joins TRBV7-2 to TRBJ2-5; 7 bases align to TRBD2. V trimming: 3 bases; J trimming: 5 bases; junction bases outside the gene matches: 6. CDR3 size: 14 residues. In germline, CDR1 is SGHTA, CDR2 FQGNSA.

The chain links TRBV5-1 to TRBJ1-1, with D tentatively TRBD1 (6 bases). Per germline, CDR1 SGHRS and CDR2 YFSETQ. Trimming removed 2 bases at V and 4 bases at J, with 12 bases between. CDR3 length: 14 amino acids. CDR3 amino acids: CASSFGQQTTEAFF. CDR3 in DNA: TGCGCCAGCAGCTTTGGACAGCAGACCACTGAAGCTTTCTTT. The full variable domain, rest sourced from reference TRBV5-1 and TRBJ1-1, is KAGVTQTPRYLIKTRGQQVTLSCSPISGHRSVSWYQQTPGQGLQFLFEYFSETQRNKGNFPGRFSGRQFSNSRSEMNVSTLELGDSALYLCASSFGQQTTEAFFGQGTRLTVV.